Listed below are T cell receptor beta chains from one sample, sequenced in a study of T cell responses to AZD1222 COVID-19 vaccine. Sequencing was performed with immunoSEQ multiplex PCR; in TCRdb, only in-frame clones are kept and a portion is missing. The sample lists 100,000 or so clones, roughly 90% occurring once. The sample here was peripheral blood, taken on day 0 of AZD1222 vaccination. The receptors were sampled from an adult in good health. Each CDR3 is given with its conserved first and last residue. The order of the fields is CDR3 length, J gene, V gene, CDR3 protein.

CDR3 length: 17; J gene: TRBJ2-7; V gene: TRBV30; CDR3 protein: CAWSAPRSAGRRDEQYF
CDR3 length: 15; J gene: TRBJ2-2; V gene: TRBV19; CDR3 protein: CASSTGRRVTGELFF
CDR3 length: 15; J gene: TRBJ1-5; V gene: TRBV7-2; CDR3 protein: CASSLEGWGNQPQHF
CDR3 length: 13; J gene: TRBJ2-7; V gene: TRBV7-9; CDR3 protein: CASSLASSYEQYF
CDR3 length: 15; J gene: TRBJ1-1; V gene: TRBV28; CDR3 protein: CASSLWRGVGTEAFF
CDR3 length: 15; J gene: TRBJ1-4; V gene: TRBV7-9; CDR3 protein: CASSQGPTTNEKLFF
CDR3 length: 13; J gene: TRBJ1-2; V gene: TRBV19; CDR3 protein: CATSDRTADGYTF
CDR3 length: 12; J gene: TRBJ2-2; V gene: TRBV5-8; CDR3 protein: CASSFATTELFF
CDR3 length: 12; J gene: TRBJ2-7; V gene: TRBV5-6; CDR3 protein: CASSKGGREQYF
CDR3 length: 16; J gene: TRBJ2-2; V gene: TRBV7-3; CDR3 protein: CASSSQGAGATGELFF
CDR3 length: 14; J gene: TRBJ1-5; V gene: TRBV30; CDR3 protein: CAWALNTGARPQHF
CDR3 length: 18; J gene: TRBJ2-3; V gene: TRBV6-1; CDR3 protein: CASSDWTSGGPTADTQYF
CDR3 length: 14; J gene: TRBJ2-5; V gene: TRBV5-1; CDR3 protein: CASRGAGGRETQYF
CDR3 length: 15; J gene: TRBJ1-2; V gene: TRBV5-6; CDR3 protein: CASSLLFRTGDGYTF
CDR3 length: 16; J gene: TRBJ2-1; V gene: TRBV15; CDR3 protein: CATSRDRLEVYNEQFF
CDR3 length: 14; J gene: TRBJ2-7; V gene: TRBV24-1; CDR3 protein: CATSDSALANEQYF
CDR3 length: 16; J gene: TRBJ2-2; V gene: TRBV18; CDR3 protein: CASSPGRSPNTGELFF
CDR3 length: 11; J gene: TRBJ1-2; V gene: TRBV29-1; CDR3 protein: CSVWASYGYTF
CDR3 length: 12; J gene: TRBJ2-1; V gene: TRBV6-5; CDR3 protein: CASSSRGNEQFF
CDR3 length: 13; J gene: TRBJ2-7; V gene: TRBV5-1; CDR3 protein: CASSPRGGGEQYF
CDR3 length: 16; J gene: TRBJ1-1; V gene: TRBV6-5; CDR3 protein: CASSYDIFAVNTEAFF
CDR3 length: 14; J gene: TRBJ1-2; V gene: TRBV6-6; CDR3 protein: CASSYSVTAYGYTF
CDR3 length: 15; J gene: TRBJ1-6; V gene: TRBV19; CDR3 protein: CASTKRAGVNSPLHF
CDR3 length: 15; J gene: TRBJ2-1; V gene: TRBV7-7; CDR3 protein: CASSLSIEAYNEQFF
CDR3 length: 14; J gene: TRBJ1-1; V gene: TRBV7-2; CDR3 protein: CASSLVGVRTEAFF
CDR3 length: 15; J gene: TRBJ2-3; V gene: TRBV3-1/TRBV3-2; CDR3 protein: CASSRGGSSTDTQYF